The 29 T cell receptor beta chains listed next were all sequenced from one sample in a study of naive and memory T cell subsets. Study-level results: Possibly reflecting memory cells re-expressing CD45RA, a few larger clonotypes occurred in naive repertoires, especially CD8.

The beta constant-region primer was an equimolar mix of two oligonucleotides covering TRBC1 and TRBC2. Four rounds of PCR amplified the ligated cDNA using nested alpha and beta constant-region primers plus SP2. MiXCR was run by TCRdb on the UMI-ligation and nested PCR reads, yielding one entry per CDR3 protein. The repertoire consists of approximately 150,000 distinct CDR3 sequences, with more than 15% occurring once and the leading ten covering 0.6% to 0.7%. Their antigens are not known. The sample consisted of naive CD8+ T cells from blood. These receptors were collected from a human donor in good health.

The V call is TRBV7-2, the J call TRBJ1-2; perhaps TRBD1 as D (6 bases). The germline CDR1 and CDR2 sequences are SGHTA and FQGNSA. The CDR3 is 18 amino acids. The V end lost 2 bases, the J end lost 0 bases, and 19 bases lay between the germline ends. The DNA for the CDR3 is TGTGCCAGCAGCTTAATGCAGGGGCACATTCTAGCTAACTATGGCTACACCTTC. Translation gives CASSLMQGHILANYGYTF.

This chain links TRBV27 with TRBJ2-2; D uncertain. V was clipped by 3 bases and J by 1 base, with 6 bases between them. The CDR3 totals 14 residues. The germline V gene has CDR1 MNHEY and CDR2 SMNVEV (reference sequence). CDR3 coding DNA: TGTGCCAGCAGTTTGAACTTGAACACCGGGGAGCTGTTTTTT. Its translation is CASSLNLNTGELFF.

The sample holds a few counts of this clonotype. The V and J genes are TRBV20-1 and TRBJ2-5; possibly TRBD2 for D (5 bases). The CDR3 length is 13 residues. Trimming took off 3 bases at V and 5 bases at J, with 13 bases between the two ends. Germline lookup yields CDR1 DFQATT and CDR2 SNEGSKA (reference sequence). The CDR3 is CSARNPTRETQYF. Here the CDR3 DNA reads TGCAGTGCTAGGAATCCTACTAGGGAGACCCAGTACTTC.

The gene calls are TRBV4-3 and TRBJ2-5; D not resolved. CDR3 length: 18 amino acids. V was cut by 0 bases and J by 1 base, with 18 bases left in between. Germline assignment: CDR1 LGHNA and CDR2 YSLEER. CDR3 nucleotides: TGCGCCAGCAGCCAAGATCTCACTCTATACACGGGCCAAGAGACCCAGTACTTC. Residues: CASSQDLTLYTGQETQYF.

V is TRBV4-3 and J is TRBJ1-4; perhaps TRBD1 as D (6 bases). Trimming pared 0 bases from V and 7 bases from J, leaving 15 bases between. Germline loops: CDR1 LGHNA, CDR2 YSLEER. The CDR3 runs to 16 residues. CDR3: CASSQDRQAWAEKLFF. Written as DNA, the CDR3 is TGCGCCAGCAGCCAAGACCGACAGGCGTGGGCTGAAAAACTGTTTTTT.

This clonotype was counted a few times. The chain links TRBV12-3 or TRBV12-4 to TRBJ1-3; D might be TRBD1 (5 bases). The CDR3 loop spans 14 amino acids. V lost 4 bases to trimming and J lost 3 bases, with 10 bases between them. CDR3 amino acids: CASSWGGGGNTIYF. CDR3 in DNA: TGTGCCAGCAGTTGGGGGGGGGGTGGAAACACCATATATTTT.

The chain combines TRBV20-1 with TRBJ1-5; no definite D call. Trimming removed 0 bases from V and 11 bases from J, with 17 bases in between. Germline CDR1 reads DFQATT; CDR2 reads SNEGSKA (reference sequence). There are 14 residues in the CDR3. CDR3 DNA sequence: TGCAGTGCTAGAGATGGTAGAGCCTCCCCGGCCCAGCATTTT. Translating it yields CSARDGRASPAQHF.

The chain links TRBV29-1 to TRBJ1-5, with TRBD1 matching over 7 bases. This CDR3 has 14 residues. Germline CDR1 reads SQVTM; CDR2 reads ANQGSEA. Trimming at V came to 3 bases and at J to 4 bases, leaving 6 bases not matched to a gene. The CDR3 reads CSVETGYANQPQHF. CDR3 DNA sequence: TGCAGCGTTGAGACAGGGTACGCGAATCAGCCCCAGCATTTT.

This clonotype was seen a handful of times. This rearrangement joins TRBV28 to TRBJ2-5; D perhaps matches TRBD2 (5 bases). V gave up 2 bases and J gave up 7 bases, with 14 bases separating them. CDR1 is MDHEN, CDR2 SYDVKM, per germline. The CDR3 is 14 amino acids. The CDR3 DNA reads TGTGCCAGCAGTTTACGGGGTACGTTAGGGACCCAGTACTTC. Translating it yields CASSLRGTLGTQYF. Full variable domain (remainder filled in from reference TRBV28 and TRBJ2-5): DVKVTQSSRYLVKRTGEKVFLECVQDMDHENMFWYRQDPGLGLRLIYFSYDVKMKEKGDIPEGYSVSREKKERFSLILESASTNQTSMYLCASSLRGTLGTQYFGPGTRLLVL.

This clonotype was observed a few times. The chain is built from TRBV2 and TRBJ1-5; possible D gene TRBD1, 5 bases. CDR1 and CDR2 (germline): SNHLY, FYNNEI. V was trimmed by 1 base and J by 7 bases, leaving 17 bases between them. This CDR3 comprises 16 residues. The CDR3 is CASSEGQKGPGQPQHF. For the CDR3, the DNA is TGTGCCAGCAGTGAAGGACAGAAGGGTCCGGGACAGCCCCAGCATTTT.

This clonotype was observed a few times. V usage is TRBV27 and J usage is TRBJ1-1; 7 bases match TRBD1. The CDR3 extends over 15 amino acids. CDR1 and CDR2 (germline): MNHEY, SMNVEV (reference sequence). With V trimmed by 2 bases and J by 2 bases, 5 bases remained unmatched. CDR3 nucleotide sequence: TGTGCCAGCAGTTTAACAGACAGGGCCAACACTGAAGCTTTCTTT. It encodes CASSLTDRANTEAFF.

This clonotype was observed a handful of times. The V gene is TRBV20-1, the J gene TRBJ1-3; D not resolved. The V end lost 4 bases, the J end lost 0 bases, and 10 bases lay between the germline ends. The CDR3 is 14 residues long. Germline lookup yields CDR1 DFQATT and CDR2 SNEGSKA (reference sequence). The CDR3 region is CSAIGELSGNTIYF. CDR3 nucleotide sequence: TGCAGTGCTATCGGGGAACTCTCTGGAAACACCATATATTTT.

This chain joins TRBV11-2 and TRBJ2-5, with a weak D call TRBD2 (6 bases). The CDR3 is made up of 17 amino acids. Trimming shortened V by 1 base and J by 1 base, and 16 bases separated the two germline ends. Germline assignment: CDR1 SGHAT and CDR2 FQNNGV. CDR3 nucleotides: TGTGCCAGCAGCTTAGCAATGGACTACCGTACCCAAGAGACCCAGTACTTC. It specifies CASSLAMDYRTQETQYF. Full variable domain (rest looked up from reference TRBV11-2 and TRBJ2-5): EAGVAQSPRYKIIEKRQSVAFWCNPISGHATLYWYQQILGQGPKLLIQFQNNGVVDDSQLPKDRFSAERLKGVDSTLKIQPAKLEDSAVYLCASSLAMDYRTQETQYFGPGTRLLVL.

For the CDR3, the DNA is TGTGCTACAGCATCCACGAACACTGAAGCTTTCTTT. Translating it yields CATASTNTEAFF. The chain links TRBV27 to TRBJ1-1; D unresolved. Germline V gives CDR1 MNHEY, CDR2 SMNVEV (reference sequence). The length of the CDR3 is 12 residues.

This clonotype was detected only a few times. This chain uses TRBV7-9 with TRBJ2-1, with D possibly matching TRBD2 (5 bases). There are 13 residues in the CDR3. V was trimmed by 4 bases and J by 4 bases, leaving 8 bases between them. Germline V gene lookup returns CDR1 SEHNR and CDR2 FQNEAQ (reference sequence). The CDR3 region has the DNA TGTGCCAGCAGCTCAGCGGTATACAATGAGCAGTTCTTC. Residues: CASSSAVYNEQFF.

J is TRBJ2-5 and V is TRBV24-1; no definite D call. This CDR3 comprises 13 residues. CDR1 KGHDR and CDR2 SFDVKD come from the germline V gene. V lost 11 bases to trimming and J lost 2 bases, with 14 bases between them. The CDR3 loop reads CAISRTSQETQYF. The CDR3 DNA sequence: TGTGCCATCAGCCGGACGTCTCAAGAGACCCAGTACTTC.

This clonotype was detected ten times or more. The CDR3 bases are TGTGCCAGCAGCTTTGGACAGGGCTCCTACGAGCAGTACTTC. Amino acids: CASSFGQGSYEQYF. The V gene is TRBV27, the J gene TRBJ2-7; TRBD1 matches 8 bases. CDR3 length: 14 residues. Germline trimming cut 6 bases from V and 0 bases from J; bases unmatched to any gene: 4. Germline V gene sequence: CDR1 MNHEY, CDR2 SMNVEV (reference sequence).

J is TRBJ2-2 and V is TRBV20-1; D not resolved. V lost 4 bases and J lost 4, with 13 bases in between. This CDR3 has 14 amino acids. The germline gives CDR1 DFQATT, CDR2 SNEGSKA (reference sequence). This CDR3 reads CSAISLRSTGELFF. The DNA of the CDR3 is TGCAGTGCTATCTCTCTCCGAAGCACCGGGGAGCTGTTTTTT.

This clonotype was found a few times. This chain connects TRBV7-9 to TRBJ2-7; 12 bases match TRBD1. Per germline, CDR1 SEHNR and CDR2 FQNEAQ (reference sequence). The CDR3 spans 19 residues. The V segment lost 5 bases and the J segment 2 bases; nucleotides outside the gene matches: 16. CDR3 protein: CASSSPGQGALSGTYEQYF. As DNA, the CDR3 is TGTGCCAGCAGCAGCCCGGGACAGGGGGCTTTAAGTGGGACCTACGAGCAGTACTTC. Supplemented by reference TRBV7-9 and TRBJ2-7, the full variable domain reads DTGVSQNPRHKITKRGQNVTFRCDPISEHNRLYWYRQTLGQGPEFLTYFQNEAQLEKSRLLSDRFSAERPKGSFSTLEIQRTEQGDSAMYLCASSSPGQGALSGTYEQYFGPGTRLTVT.

This sequence joins TRBV6-1 and TRBJ2-1; D possibly corresponds to TRBD1 (5 bases). The CDR3 loop spans 13 amino acids. The germline CDR1 and CDR2 sequences are MNHNS and SASEGT. V was pared by 4 bases and J by 10 bases, with 14 bases between. CDR3 in amino acids: CASSGLGLGEQFF. As DNA, the CDR3 is TGTGCCAGCAGTGGGTTGGGGCTAGGGGAGCAGTTCTTC.

This chain links TRBV6-5 with TRBJ2-1; D might be TRBD1 or TRBD2, each matching 6 bases. The CDR3 runs to 16 residues. V was cut by 0 bases and J by 8 bases, with 17 bases left in between. Germline values: CDR1 MNHEY, CDR2 SVGAGI. The CDR3 spells CASSYSGHRDSHEQFF. CDR3 bases: TGTGCCAGCAGTTACTCGGGACATCGGGACTCCCATGAGCAGTTCTTC.

Ten or more counts support this clonotype. The chain recombines TRBV9 with TRBJ2-2; TRBD2 aligns across 9 bases. The CDR3 runs to 16 residues. With 0 bases clipped from V and 6 bases from J, the junction kept 6 bases outside the gene matches. Germline CDR1 is SGDLS and CDR2 is YYNGEE. The CDR3 loop reads CASSVGVAGVSGELFF. The CDR3 DNA reads TGTGCCAGCAGCGTAGGAGTAGCGGGAGTGTCCGGGGAGCTGTTTTTT.

This clonotype was observed a few times. The chain recombines TRBV5-5 with TRBJ2-7; 7 bases are shared with TRBD2. Losses at the gene ends were 3 bases for V and 5 bases for J; bases not matched to a gene: 5. The CDR3 runs 13 residues. The germline V gene has CDR1 SGHKS and CDR2 YYEKEE (reference sequence). CDR3 sequence reads: CASSWSGRDEQYF. Here the CDR3 DNA reads TGTGCCAGCAGCTGGTCTGGGAGGGACGAGCAGTACTTC.

The V call is TRBV29-1, the J call TRBJ2-1; unclear D gene. The ends were cut back, 2 bases at V and 6 bases at J, with 5 bases in the middle. CDR1 and CDR2 (germline): SQVTM, ANQGSEA. The CDR3 spans 11 residues. The CDR3 region has the DNA TGCAGCGTTGAACCTACCAATGAGCAGTTCTTC. Protein product: CSVEPTNEQFF.

The rearrangement uses TRBV6-2 or TRBV6-3 and TRBJ1-5; no reliable D call. With 5 bases removed from V and 0 bases from J, the gap between germline ends came to 23 bases. The CDR3 is 19 residues long. Germline V gene lookup returns CDR1 MNHEY and CDR2 SVGEGT. Written as DNA, the CDR3 is TGTGCCAGCAGTGCCCGGGATACGCTCCGTATCTATAGCAATCAGCCCCAGCATTTT. Residues: CASSARDTLRIYSNQPQHF.

The chain joins TRBV5-4 to TRBJ2-7, with 7 bases fitting TRBD2. This CDR3 has 15 amino acids. Germline CDR1 SGHNT, CDR2 YYREEE (reference sequence). Trimming took 2 bases from V and 1 from J; bases not matched to a gene: 6. The CDR3 DNA is TGTGCCAGCAGCTTTCCGGGAGGCACGTCCTACGAGCAGTACTTC. Its protein is CASSFPGGTSYEQYF.

The gene calls are TRBV5-1 and TRBJ1-1; D uncertain. The V gene lost 0 bases and the J gene lost 5 bases, with 14 bases spanning the gap. The CDR3 is 15 residues long. CDR1 is SGHRS, CDR2 YFSETQ, per germline. The CDR3 spells CASSLGQSHGTEAFF. The DNA for the CDR3 is TGCGCCAGCAGCTTGGGCCAGAGTCATGGGACTGAAGCTTTCTTT.

The V and J genes are TRBV6-2 or TRBV6-3 and TRBJ2-5; the D gene is possibly TRBD1 (6 bases). The CDR3 loop spans 13 amino acids. Germline lookup yields CDR1 MNHEY and CDR2 SVGEGT. Trimming left V 5 bases short and J 4 bases short, with 11 bases between. CDR3 loop: CASSRTDRETQYF. The CDR3 DNA sequence: TGTGCCAGCAGTAGAACGGACAGAGAGACCCAGTACTTC.

The V gene is TRBV28, the J gene TRBJ1-2, with D tentatively TRBD1 (5 bases). This CDR3 is 15 amino acids long. The germline V and J ends were trimmed by 2 bases and 4 bases, with 14 bases remaining between them. Germline V gene sequence: CDR1 MDHEN, CDR2 SYDVKM. CDR3 coding DNA: TGTGCCAGCAGTTTAGGGGGTTTGGGCCCCTATGGCTACACCTTC. Amino acid sequence: CASSLGGLGPYGYTF.